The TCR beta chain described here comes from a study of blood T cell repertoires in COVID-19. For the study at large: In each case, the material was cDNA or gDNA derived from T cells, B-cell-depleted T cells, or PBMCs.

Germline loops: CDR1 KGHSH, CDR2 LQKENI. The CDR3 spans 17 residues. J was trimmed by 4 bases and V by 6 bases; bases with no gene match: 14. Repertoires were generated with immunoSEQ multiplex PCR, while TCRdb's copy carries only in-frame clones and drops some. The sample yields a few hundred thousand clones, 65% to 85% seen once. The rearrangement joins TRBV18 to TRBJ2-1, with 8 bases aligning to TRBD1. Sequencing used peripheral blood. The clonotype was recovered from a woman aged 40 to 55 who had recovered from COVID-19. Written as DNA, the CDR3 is TGTGCCAGCTCCCCTGAGGTCGGGACAGGCACTTACAATGAGCAGTTCTTC. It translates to CASSPEVGTGTYNEQFF. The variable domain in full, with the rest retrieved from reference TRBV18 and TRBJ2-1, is NAGVMQNPRHLVRRRGQEARLRCSPMKGHSHVYWYRQLPEEGLKFMVYLQKENIIDESGMPKERFSAEFPKEGPSILRIQQVVRGDSAAYFCASSPEVGTGTYNEQFFGPGTRLTVL.